The entry below gives a single T cell receptor (beta chain) sequence along with its context. Its antigen is not identified. Deletions cut 3 bases from V and 7 bases from J, with 19 bases between. The CDR3 loop spans 16 amino acids. The germline CDR1 and CDR2 sequences are MNHNS and SASEGT. The TCR beta CDR3 regions underwent amplification from RNA transcripts. Second-round multiplex PCR followed a first-round RT-PCR using HTBI primers. TCRdb re-called the multiplex PCR reads with MiXCR, one entry per CDR3 protein. Here the sample spans around 1,200,000 distinct CDR3 sequences, less than 45% being singletons. The data are from a study of Graves' ophthalmopathy and Graves' hyperthyroidism. The study's findings and limits: Most expanded clonotypes from thyroid (those above 0.001 frequency) were also found in blood.

Newly diagnosed hyperthyroidism donors, aged 18 to 65, duration under 2 months. It was on clinical symptoms, serum thyroxine, TRAb, thyroid ultrasound and orbital computed tomography that diagnosis relied. The material sequenced was peripheral blood or thyroid tissue (not recorded which). The TCR originated in an adult man with Graves' hyperthyroidism. This chain uses TRBV6-1 with TRBJ1-5; TRBD1 might be the D (5 bases). CDR3 sequence reads: CASSDQGRGRWQPQHF. CDR3 nucleotide sequence: TGTGCCAGCAGTGACCAAGGACGGGGCCGTTGGCAGCCCCAGCATTTT.